This entry features one T cell receptor beta chain sequence. Antigen unknown. Across several immunoSEQ plates, the genomic DNA of each subset was split evenly. The protocol was immunoSEQ multiplex PCR, while the TCRdb copy is restricted to in-frame clones and leaves out a portion. In the table there are approximately 710,000 clones, roughly 91% of which are singletons. The data originate from a study of shared clonotypes between healthy human individuals. In the study overall: In total, the donors were two women and a few men aged 18 to 49. CD4 naive cells filled three plates per donor, CD4 memory three, CD8 naive two and CD8 memory one.

Overall study results and limits: Four donors shared roughly 5% of their naive CD4 clonotypes.

The receptor was isolated from a man younger than 35 in good health. Some clones in this sample may be carry-over from other donors' samples. Specimen: memory CD8+ T cells from PBMCs. Regarding subset: CD45RO+ cells pooled with CCR7-negative TemRA cells.

CDR3 DNA: TGTGCCAGCAGCCTACCGGGGGCGAACGGAAACACCATATATTTT. It specifies CASSLPGANGNTIYF. J is TRBJ1-3 and V is TRBV11-3, with D possibly being TRBD1 (6 bases). With 5 bases removed from V and 4 bases from J, the gap between germline ends came to 15 bases. The length of the CDR3 is 15 residues. Germline V gives CDR1 SGHNT, CDR2 YENEEA.